The source of this TCR beta chain is a study of human T cells and chemical hapten exposure. Findings and caveats of the study: While controls formed fewer of them, expanded TCRs formed significantly more large CDR3 similarity clusters.

Comments on this clonotype: Its matching antigen is unknown.

One entry per CDR3 protein results from TCRdb running MiXCR on the RACE reads. Altogether 300,000 to 400,000 distinct CDR3 sequences are present, approximately 6.3% being singletons, with the ten largest covering less than 10%. Germline V gives CDR1 SGHRS, CDR2 YFSETQ. The J segment lost 6 bases and the V segment lost 0 bases, leaving 6 bases of the junction unmatched. This CDR3 is built from 15 residues. Regarding time point: patch test 1, 2 weeks after DPC sensitization. Specified treatment: therapeutic diphenylcyclopropenone sensitization with weekly scalp DPC. The V gene is TRBV5-1, the J gene TRBJ2-3; 8 bases align to TRBD2. The sequenced sample was whole blood, obtained in connection with sensitization to the hapten diphenylcyclopropenone (DPC). The sequence was obtained from a woman aged 18-29 years with alopecia areata. Some clones in this sample may be carry-over from other donors' samples. In nucleotides, the CDR3 is TGCGCCAGCAGCTTGGCCGGACTAGCAAGCGATACGCAGTATTTT. The encoded protein is CASSLAGLASDTQYF.